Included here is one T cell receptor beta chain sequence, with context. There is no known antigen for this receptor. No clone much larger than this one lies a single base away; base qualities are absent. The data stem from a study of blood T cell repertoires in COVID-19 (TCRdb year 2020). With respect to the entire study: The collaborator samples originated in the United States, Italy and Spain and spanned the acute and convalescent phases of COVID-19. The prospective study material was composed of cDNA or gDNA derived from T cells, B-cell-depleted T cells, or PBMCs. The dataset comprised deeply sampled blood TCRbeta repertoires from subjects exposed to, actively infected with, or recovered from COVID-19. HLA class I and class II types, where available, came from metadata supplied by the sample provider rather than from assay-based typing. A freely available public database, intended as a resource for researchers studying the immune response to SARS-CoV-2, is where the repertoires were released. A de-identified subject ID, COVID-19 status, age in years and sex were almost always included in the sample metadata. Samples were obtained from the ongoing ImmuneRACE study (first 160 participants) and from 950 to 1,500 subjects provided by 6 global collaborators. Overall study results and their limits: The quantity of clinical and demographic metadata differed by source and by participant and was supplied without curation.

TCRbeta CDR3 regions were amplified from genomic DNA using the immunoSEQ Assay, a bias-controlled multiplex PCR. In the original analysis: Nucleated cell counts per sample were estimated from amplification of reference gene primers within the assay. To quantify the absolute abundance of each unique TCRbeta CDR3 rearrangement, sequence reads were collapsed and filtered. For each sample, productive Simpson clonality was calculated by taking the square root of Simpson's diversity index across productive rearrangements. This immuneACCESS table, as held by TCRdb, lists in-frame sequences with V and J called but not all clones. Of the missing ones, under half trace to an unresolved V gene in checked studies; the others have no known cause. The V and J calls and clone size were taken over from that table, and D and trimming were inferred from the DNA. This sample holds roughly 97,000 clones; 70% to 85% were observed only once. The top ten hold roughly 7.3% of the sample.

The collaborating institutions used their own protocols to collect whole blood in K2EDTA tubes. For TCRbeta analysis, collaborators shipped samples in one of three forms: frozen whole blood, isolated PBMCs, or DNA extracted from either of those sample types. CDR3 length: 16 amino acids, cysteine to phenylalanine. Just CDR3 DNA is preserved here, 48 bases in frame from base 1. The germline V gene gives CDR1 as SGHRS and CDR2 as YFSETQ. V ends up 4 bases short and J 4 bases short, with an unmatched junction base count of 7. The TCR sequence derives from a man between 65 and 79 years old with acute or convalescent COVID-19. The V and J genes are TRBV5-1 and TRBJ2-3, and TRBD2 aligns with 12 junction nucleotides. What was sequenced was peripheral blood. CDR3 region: CASSATSGSRADTQYF. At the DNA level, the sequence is TGCGCCAGCAGCGCGACTAGCGGGAGTAGGGCAGATACGCAGTATTTT.